One and the same sample provided the 14 T cell receptor beta chains below, sequenced in a study of blood T cell repertoires in COVID-19. Method: immunoSEQ multiplex PCR; TCRdb's copy keeps in-frame clones and lacks some. The sample records over 400,000 clones, 80% to 90% being singletons. Specimen: PBMCs or T cells enriched from blood (not recorded which). The receptors originated from a woman aged 55-69 years who had recovered from COVID-19.

This chain links TRBV19 with TRBJ2-6, with a weak D call TRBD2 (5 bases). There are 15 residues in the CDR3. Germline CDR1 and CDR2: LNHDA and SQIVND (reference sequence). The V and J ends lost 3 bases and 0 bases respectively, with 6 bases between them. The CDR3 loop is CASSMGVSGANVLTF. In DNA form, the CDR3 reads TGTGCCAGTAGTATGGGAGTCTCTGGGGCCAACGTCCTGACTTTC.

V usage is TRBV20-1 and J usage is TRBJ1-2; no definite D call. Germline V CDR1 and CDR2: DFQATT, SNEGSKA (reference sequence). CDR3 length equals 11 residues. This CDR3 is CSVTSFYGYTF. CDR3 DNA sequence: TGCAGCGTCACTTCTTTCTATGGCTACACCTTC.

The rearrangement uses TRBV27 and TRBJ2-1, with a weak D call TRBD2 (7 bases). The V end lost 6 bases, the J end lost 0 bases, and 18 bases lay between the germline ends. CDR1 and CDR2 (germline): MNHEY, SMNVEV (reference sequence). The CDR3 extends over 17 amino acids. The CDR3 region is CASSPRGGGPSYNEQFF. The CDR3 coding sequence is TGTGCCAGCAGCCCGCGGGGCGGGGGCCCCTCCTACAATGAGCAGTTCTTC.

The V call is TRBV5-6, the J call TRBJ1-5, with TRBD1 matching over 7 bases. The CDR3 is made up of 18 amino acids. The junction had 18 bases not matched to a gene; V was cut back by 4 bases and J by 5 bases. The germline gives CDR1 SGHDT, CDR2 YYEEEE. CDR3 amino acids: CASSVGARGAARDQPQHF. The CDR3 DNA sequence: TGTGCCAGCAGCGTCGGTGCCAGGGGGGCGGCGAGGGATCAGCCCCAGCATTTT.

The chain recombines TRBV5-1 with TRBJ1-1, with a weak D call TRBD1 (6 bases). This CDR3 region has 14 residues. Germline assignment: CDR1 SGHRS and CDR2 YFSETQ. V lost 4 bases to trimming and J lost 2 bases, with 12 bases between them. CDR3 DNA: TGCGCCAGCAGCCCCTGGGGGCTCAACACTGAAGCTTTCTTT. It encodes CASSPWGLNTEAFF. The whole variable domain, remainder taken from reference TRBV5-1 and TRBJ1-1, is KAGVTQTPRYLIKTRGQQVTLSCSPISGHRSVSWYQQTPGQGLQFLFEYFSETQRNKGNFPGRFSGRQFSNSRSEMNVSTLELGDSALYLCASSPWGLNTEAFFGQGTRLTVV.

J is TRBJ1-5 and V is TRBV10-3; 7 bases agree with TRBD1. CDR1 ENHRY and CDR2 SYGVKD come from the germline V gene. The CDR3 has 16 residues. J gave up 3 bases and V 0 bases, and 5 bases lay outside the gene matches. The CDR3 nucleotides are TGTGCCATCAGTGAGTCGACAGGGTTTATCAATCAGCCCCAGCATTTT. It yields the protein CAISESTGFINQPQHF.

This chain's CDR3 is CASSIRQELAKNIQYF. CDR3 nucleotides: TGTGCCAGTAGTATAAGACAGGAGTTAGCCAAAAACATTCAGTACTTC. This chain uses TRBV19 with TRBJ2-4; perhaps TRBD1 as D (6 bases). The germline CDR1 and CDR2 sequences are LNHDA and SQIVND (reference sequence). Trimming removed 2 bases from V and 0 bases from J, with 11 bases in between. The CDR3 is 16 residues long.

The V gene is TRBV5-1, the J gene TRBJ1-6; D remains ambiguous. From germline, CDR1 is SGHRS and CDR2 YFSETQ. The CDR3 is 14 amino acids. Trimming stripped 0 bases from V and 2 bases from J, with 3 bases between. CDR3 DNA: TGCGCCAGCAGCTTGGACACCTATAATTCACCCCTCCACTTT. Its translation is CASSLDTYNSPLHF. Supplemented by reference TRBV5-1 and TRBJ1-6, the full variable domain reads KAGVTQTPRYLIKTRGQQVTLSCSPISGHRSVSWYQQTPGQGLQFLFEYFSETQRNKGNFPGRFSGRQFSNSRSEMNVSTLELGDSALYLCASSLDTYNSPLHFGNGTRLTVT.

The chain recombines TRBV10-3 with TRBJ1-2; possible D gene TRBD1, 5 bases. Germline loops: CDR1 ENHRY, CDR2 SYGVKD. Trimming cost V 6 bases and J 6 bases, with 14 bases left between them. The CDR3 sequence is 13 residues long. CDR3 region: CAISLQEVNGYTF. In DNA form, the CDR3 reads TGTGCCATCAGCTTACAGGAAGTGAATGGCTACACCTTC.

This chain joins TRBV7-2 and TRBJ1-6; 10 bases are shared with TRBD1. After removal of 5 bases from V and 4 bases from J, the junction contained 5 bases not matched to a gene. The CDR3 spans 16 residues. Germline values: CDR1 SGHTA, CDR2 FQGNSA. This CDR3 is CASSPRQGAYNSPLHF. As DNA, the CDR3 is TGTGCCAGCAGCCCTAGACAGGGGGCGTATAATTCACCCCTCCACTTT.

The V call is TRBV6-2 or TRBV6-3, the J call TRBJ2-7, with 10 bases that match TRBD2. The CDR3 totals 14 residues. Germline lookup yields CDR1 MNHEY and CDR2 SVGEGT. The V gene end was trimmed by 4 bases and the J gene end by 4 bases; junction bases not matched to a gene: 4. The CDR3 nucleotides read TGTGCCAGCAGTTCTAGCGGGGGAGGTTACGAGCAGTACTTC. Protein sequence: CASSSSGGGYEQYF.

The chain has TRBV5-1 and TRBJ2-1; 9 positions agree with TRBD2. The trim removed 4 bases at V and 0 bases at J, leaving 5 bases unmatched. The CDR3 loop spans 16 amino acids. Germline CDR1 is SGHRS and CDR2 is YFSETQ. The CDR3 coding sequence is TGCGCCAGCAGCACCAGCGGGGGGAGCTCCTACAATGAGCAGTTCTTC. As protein: CASSTSGGSSYNEQFF.

The rearrangement links TRBV2 to TRBJ2-3, with TRBD2 identical over 10 bases. The germline V gene has CDR1 SNHLY and CDR2 FYNNEI. The junction had 12 bases not matched to a gene; V was cut back by 9 bases and J by 6 bases. The CDR3 is made up of 15 amino acids. CDR3 sequence: CARGGSGGPSDTQYF. The CDR3 DNA follows: TGTGCCAGAGGAGGTAGCGGGGGGCCTTCGGATACGCAGTATTTT.

The rearrangement uses TRBV3-1 (or the pseudogene TRBV3-2) and TRBJ1-2, with D perhaps matching TRBD1 (5 bases). The CDR3 covers 15 residues. V gave up 0 bases and J gave up 7 bases, with 15 bases separating them. The germline gives CDR1 LGHDT, CDR2 YNNKEL (reference sequence). This CDR3 is CASSQDSFVGVGYTF. The DNA of the CDR3 is TGTGCCAGCAGCCAAGATTCATTTGTAGGGGTTGGCTACACCTTC.